The present T cell receptor (beta chain) was sequenced within a study of blood T cell repertoires in COVID-19. The assay was immunoSEQ multiplex PCR, and TCRdb's table has in-frame clones only and misses some. The sample lists around 86,000 clones; 87% were seen once. Trimming pared 1 base from V and 3 bases from J, leaving 8 bases between. Germline loops: CDR1 LGHNT, CDR2 FRNRAP. The CDR3 covers 14 residues. The chain joins TRBV12-5 to TRBJ2-3, with D perhaps TRBD1 (5 bases). The clonotype originates from an elderly woman with acute or convalescent COVID-19. The sequenced material came from peripheral blood. The CDR3 DNA sequence: TGTGCTAGTGGTTTGGGACAGATAACAGATACGCAGTATTTT. It translates to CASGLGQITDTQYF.